This T cell receptor beta chain appears in the sequencing data of a study of T cell repertoires in cytomegalovirus infection. TCRdb redid the calling of the reads with MiXCR, one entry per CDR3 protein. The data contain about 280,000 distinct CDR3 sequences, less than 25% of them singletons. This clonotype has a handful of counts. Its antigen remains unidentified. Between the trimmed V and J ends, which lost 6 bases and 3 bases, there was a span of 15 bases. CDR1 is MNHNS and CDR2 is SASEGT in the germline V gene. The CDR3 spans 15 residues. The specimen was cultured PBMCs, collected from culture after CMV antigen stimulation. This TCR was recovered from a human donor in good health (CMV status not recorded). Some clones in this sample may be carry-over from other donors' samples. The rearrangement joins TRBV6-1 to TRBJ2-1, with D perhaps TRBD1 (6 bases). The CDR3 nucleotides read TGTGCCAGCAGACCGGGACATTCGCACTACAATGAGCAGTTCTTC. This codes for CASRPGHSHYNEQFF.